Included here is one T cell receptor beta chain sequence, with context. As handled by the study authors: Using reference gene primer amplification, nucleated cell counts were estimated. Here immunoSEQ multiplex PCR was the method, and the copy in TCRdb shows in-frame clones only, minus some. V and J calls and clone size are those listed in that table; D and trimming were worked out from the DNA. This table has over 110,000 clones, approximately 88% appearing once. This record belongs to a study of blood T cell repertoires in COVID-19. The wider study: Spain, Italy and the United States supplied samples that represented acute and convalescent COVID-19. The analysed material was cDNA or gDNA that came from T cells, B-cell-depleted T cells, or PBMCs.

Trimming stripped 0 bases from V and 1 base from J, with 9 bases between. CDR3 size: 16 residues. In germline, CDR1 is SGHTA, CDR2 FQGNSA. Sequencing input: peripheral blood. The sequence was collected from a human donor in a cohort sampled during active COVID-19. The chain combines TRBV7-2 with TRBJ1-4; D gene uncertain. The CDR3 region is CASSLAHTLTNEKLFF. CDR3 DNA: TGTGCCAGCAGCTTAGCTCACACCTTAACTAATGAAAAACTGTTTTTT. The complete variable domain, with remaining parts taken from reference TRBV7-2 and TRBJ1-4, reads GAGVSQSPSNKVTEKGKDVELRCDPISGHTALYWYRQSLGQGLEFLIYFQGNSAPDKSGLPSDRFSAERTGGSVSTLTIQRTQQEDSAVYLCASSLAHTLTNEKLFFGSGTQLSVL.